These 24 T cell receptor beta chains originate from one sample sequenced in a study of CD8+ T cells in alopecia areata. Extraction of RNA preceded its reverse transcription into cDNA, which served as the sequencing template. Profiling relied on immunoSEQ multiplex PCR, and the TCRdb table lists in-frame clones only, not all of them. In the table there are about 200,000 clones, roughly 64% of which are singletons. Treatment in this sample: oral pan-JAK inhibitor, 5-10 mg twice daily. This sample comprised CD4+ T cells sorted from blood, obtained at week 24, from a patient treated with tofacitinib. The receptors originated from a human donor with alopecia areata.

Turning to this clone: One junction end does not reproduce the germline sequence, and a read error may be involved. V is TRBV5-1 and J is TRBJ1-5, with D tentatively TRBD1 (5 bases). This CDR3 spans 12 amino acids. Per the germline V gene, CDR1 is SGHRS and CDR2 is YFSETQ. The DNA for the CDR3 is TGCGCCAGCAGCTCCGGACGGGGGACGACGGAGTGG. Encoded protein: CASSSGRGTTEW.

The rearrangement links TRBV6-5 to TRBJ2-5; D is unresolved. The V and J ends lost 2 bases and 2 bases respectively, with 6 bases between them. CDR3 length equals 13 residues. CDR1 and CDR2 from the germline V gene are MNHEY and SVGAGI. CDR3 nucleotides: TGTGCCAGCAGTTACGTCCAACAAGAGACCCAGTACTTC. Translation gives CASSYVQQETQYF.

The CDR3 DNA sequence: TGTGCCAGCAACCGGGGGGCCGGGGATACGCAGTATTTT. Translating gives CASNRGAGDTQYF. The chain is built from TRBV6-5 and TRBJ2-3; a weak D match, TRBD2 (7 bases). Trimming left V 7 bases short and J 6 bases short, with 14 bases between. The CDR3 is 13 amino acids. Germline V CDR1 and CDR2: MNHEY, SVGAGI.

In its sample, this clone was seen a few times. CDR3 loop: CASSLLGRTNEKLFF. The CDR3 coding sequence is TGTGCCAGCAGCTTACTTGGGAGGACTAATGAAAAACTGTTTTTT. The chain couples TRBV7-2 to TRBJ1-4; D is uncertain. In germline, CDR1 is SGHTA, CDR2 FQGNSA. CDR3 length: 15 residues. Trimming removed 2 bases from V and 2 bases from J, with 9 bases in between.

V gene TRBV30 combines with J gene TRBJ2-3, with 7 nucleotides matching TRBD2. The CDR3 consists of 15 residues. Per germline, CDR1 GTSNPN and CDR2 SVGIG (reference sequence). Trimming removed 3 bases from V and 0 bases from J; junction bases left unmatched: 6. The CDR3 sequence: CAWSRGSSSTDTQYF. In DNA form, the CDR3 reads TGTGCCTGGAGCCGCGGGAGTTCTAGCACAGATACGCAGTATTTT. Together with reference TRBV30 and TRBJ2-3, the CDR3 gives the full variable domain: SQTIHQWPATLVQPVGSPLSLECTVEGTSNPNLYWYRQAAGRGLQLLFYSVGIGQISSEVPQNLSASRPQDRQFILSSKKLLLSDSGFYLCAWSRGSSSTDTQYFGPGTRLTVL.

This rearrangement joins TRBV18 to TRBJ1-5; no reliable D call. The CDR3 sequence is 14 residues long. The germline V gene encodes CDR1 KGHSH and CDR2 LQKENI. Trimming removed 6 bases at V and 2 bases at J, with 11 bases between. CDR3 sequence: CASSLEDGNQPQHF. As DNA, the CDR3 is TGTGCCAGCTCCTTGGAGGATGGCAATCAGCCCCAGCATTTT.

The chain couples TRBV6-5 to TRBJ1-2, with 8 positions matching TRBD1. Trimming cost V 7 bases and J 2 bases; bases outside gene matches: 6. CDR1 is MNHEY, CDR2 SVGAGI, per germline. The CDR3 has 14 residues. The CDR3 sequence is CASTHGQGNYGYTF. Written as DNA, the CDR3 is TGTGCCAGCACCCACGGACAGGGAAACTATGGCTACACCTTC.

This clone has a handful of counts. The genes are TRBV2 and TRBJ2-3; 9 bases line up with TRBD1. J lost 0 bases, V lost 0 bases, and 4 bases had no gene match. Germline V CDR1 and CDR2: SNHLY, FYNNEI. The CDR3 spans 17 residues. CDR3 amino acids: CASSEALGQGSTDTQYF. The CDR3 DNA reads as TGTGCCAGCAGTGAAGCGCTGGGACAGGGAAGCACAGATACGCAGTATTTT. The variable domain in full, completed from reference TRBV2 and TRBJ2-3, reads EPEVTQTPSHQVTQMGQEVILRCVPISNHLYFYWYRQILGQKVEFLVSFYNNEISEKSEIFDDQFSVERPDGSNFTLKIRSTKLEDSAMYFCASSEALGQGSTDTQYFGPGTRLTVL.

The rearrangement links TRBV29-1 to TRBJ2-7, with TRBD1 as a possible D gene (6 bases). Germline loops: CDR1 SQVTM, CDR2 ANQGSEA. This CDR3 has 12 residues. V dropped 4 bases and J dropped 6 bases, with 13 bases sitting between them. DNA for the CDR3: TGCAGCGTTGCACAGGGTCGAGGCGAGCAGTACTTC. This gives the protein CSVAQGRGEQYF.

The V gene is TRBV27, the J gene TRBJ2-7; 7 bases fit TRBD1. The CDR3 is made up of 13 amino acids. V lost 3 bases, J lost 6 bases, and 5 bases stayed unmatched. The V gene's germline CDR1 is MNHEY and CDR2 SMNVEV (reference sequence). CDR3 DNA sequence: TGTGCCAGCAGTTTTTGCAGGGGGTGCGAGCAGTACTTC. Protein product: CASSFCRGCEQYF.

V gene TRBV2 combines with J gene TRBJ1-1, with D unclear. Germline V gene lookup returns CDR1 SNHLY and CDR2 FYNNEI. The CDR3 spans 11 residues. V was shortened by 5 bases and J by 1 base, with 2 bases between the two germline ends. The CDR3: CASSQNTEAFF. The CDR3 coding sequence is TGTGCCAGCAGTCAGAACACTGAAGCTTTCTTT.

The gene calls are TRBV7-3 and TRBJ1-3; 9 bases are a match to TRBD1. The CDR3 covers 16 residues. V gave up 0 bases and J gave up 7 bases; unmatched junction bases: 7. The germline gives CDR1 SGHTA, CDR2 FQGTGA. The CDR3 here is CASSLTSTGGSNTIYF. CDR3 nucleotide sequence: TGTGCCAGCAGCTTAACATCCACAGGGGGCTCGAACACCATATATTTT.

V gene TRBV5-1 combines with J gene TRBJ2-7; TRBD2 aligns across 9 bases. The V gene's germline CDR1 is SGHRS and CDR2 YFSETQ. V was pared by 4 bases and J by 5 bases, with 7 bases of the junction left unmatched. The CDR3 is 14 residues long. CDR3 protein: CASSQRLAADEQYF. In nucleotides, the CDR3 is TGCGCCAGCAGCCAAAGACTAGCGGCTGACGAGCAGTACTTC. Full variable domain (missing parts from reference TRBV5-1 and TRBJ2-7): KAGVTQTPRYLIKTRGQQVTLSCSPISGHRSVSWYQQTPGQGLQFLFEYFSETQRNKGNFPGRFSGRQFSNSRSEMNVSTLELGDSALYLCASSQRLAADEQYFGPGTRLTVT.

The table lists this clone with a few counts. The chain recombines TRBV4-3 with TRBJ1-2, with D tentatively TRBD1 (5 bases). The germline V gene encodes CDR1 LGHNA and CDR2 YSLEER. The CDR3 is made up of 14 amino acids. V was clipped by 0 bases and J by 4 bases, with 9 bases between them. CDR3 residues: CASSQEHRTYGYTF. In DNA form, the CDR3 reads TGCGCCAGCAGCCAAGAACACAGGACCTATGGCTACACCTTC.

This clone appeared a few times. CDR3 DNA sequence: TGCAGCGTCCGCCGGGCCGGGGAGATACATACGCAGTATTTT. Its protein is CSVRRAGEIHTQYF. The rearrangement joins TRBV29-1 to TRBJ2-3; D is perhaps TRBD2 (5 bases). The CDR3 is made up of 14 amino acids. Per germline, CDR1 SQVTM and CDR2 ANQGSEA. V was shortened by 6 bases and J by 7 bases, with 20 bases between the two germline ends.

The chain carries TRBV5-1 and TRBJ2-5; D is unresolved. From germline, CDR1 is SGHRS and CDR2 YFSETQ. V lost 4 bases and J lost 4, with 5 bases in between. The CDR3 extends over 11 amino acids. The CDR3 DNA reads TGCGCCAGCAGCGTGACAGAGACCCAGTACTTC. Translated, it gives CASSVTETQYF.

The rearrangement joins TRBV19 to TRBJ1-5; maybe TRBD1 (5 bases). Trimming cost V 5 bases and J 0 bases, with 8 bases left between them. This CDR3 comprises 14 residues. Per germline, CDR1 LNHDA and CDR2 SQIVND (reference sequence). Here the CDR3 DNA reads TGTGCCAGTAGTTTGACAGATAGCAATCAGCCCCAGCATTTT. Translated, it gives CASSLTDSNQPQHF.

The table lists this clone with a few counts. The chain carries TRBV2 and TRBJ2-4; weak D call: TRBD1 (6 bases). Germline V lookup: CDR1 SNHLY, CDR2 FYNNEI. V dropped 8 bases and J dropped 7 bases, with 12 bases sitting between them. The CDR3 has 12 amino acids. The CDR3, as DNA: TGTGCCAGCGGGGGCTTCGGGAACATTCAGTACTTC. This gives the protein CASGGFGNIQYF. Looking up the rest from reference TRBV2 and TRBJ2-4 gives the full variable domain: EPEVTQTPSHQVTQMGQEVILRCVPISNHLYFYWYRQILGQKVEFLVSFYNNEISEKSEIFDDQFSVERPDGSNFTLKIRSTKLEDSAMYFCASGGFGNIQYFGAGTRLSVL.

The chain is built from TRBV25-1 and TRBJ2-5; D call uncertain. Trimming pared 2 bases from V and 5 bases from J, leaving 0 bases between. The V gene's germline CDR1 is MGHDK and CDR2 SYGVNS. The CDR3 length is 10 residues. The CDR3 region has the DNA TGTGCCAGCAGTGAAGAGACCCAGTACTTC. Translation: CASSEETQYF. The full variable domain, rest sourced from reference TRBV25-1 and TRBJ2-5, is EADIYQTPRYLVIGTGKKITLECSQTMGHDKMYWYQQDPGMELHLIHYSYGVNSTEKGDLSSESTVSRIRTEHFPLTLESARPSHTSQYLCASSEETQYFGPGTRLLVL.

This chain joins TRBV30 and TRBJ2-2, with 7 nucleotides matching TRBD2. CDR3 size: 17 residues. In germline, CDR1 is GTSNPN, CDR2 SVGIG (reference sequence). J gave up 3 bases and V 4 bases, and 14 bases lay outside the gene matches. Written as DNA, the CDR3 is TGTGCCTGGACCAGACACGAGCTAGCGGCTTACACCGGGGAGCTGTTTTTT. Its translation is CAWTRHELAAYTGELFF.

This clone occurred a few times. The chain recombines TRBV19 with TRBJ1-5, with D tentatively TRBD1 (5 bases). Trimming shortened V by 3 bases and J by 6 bases, and 9 bases separated the two germline ends. This CDR3 spans 13 amino acids. Germline values: CDR1 LNHDA, CDR2 SQIVND (reference sequence). This CDR3 reads CASSIRALQPQHF. In DNA, the CDR3 is TGTGCCAGTAGTATCAGGGCACTTCAGCCCCAGCATTTT.

This clone was counted only a few times. V usage is TRBV6-4 and J usage is TRBJ2-1, with 9 nucleotides matching TRBD2. The CDR3 is 16 amino acids. Germline CDR1 is MRHNA and CDR2 is SNTAGT. Trimming cost V 3 bases and J 2 bases; bases outside gene matches: 5. CDR3 sequence (DNA): TGTGCCAGCAGTGAGGCTAGCGGGGAACCCTACAATGAGCAGTTCTTC. This gives the protein CASSEASGEPYNEQFF.

This chain connects TRBV7-2 to TRBJ1-1; 7 nucleotides match TRBD1. Per germline, CDR1 SGHTA and CDR2 FQGNSA. Germline trimming cut 5 bases from V and 7 bases from J; bases unmatched to any gene: 13. The CDR3 contains 15 residues. CDR3 sequence: CASSTTPGQQDEAFF. The CDR3 DNA reads TGTGCCAGCAGCACCACCCCGGGACAGCAAGATGAAGCTTTCTTT.

This clone was seen a handful of times. The chain combines TRBV4-1 with TRBJ1-1; a possible D gene is TRBD1 (5 bases). The germline V gene encodes CDR1 MGHRA and CDR2 YSYEKL. Between the trimmed V and J ends, which lost 1 base and 3 bases, there was a span of 12 bases. This CDR3 contains 15 residues. The CDR3 spells CASSQGRVWDTEAFF. The CDR3 bases are TGCGCCAGCAGCCAAGGCAGGGTTTGGGACACTGAAGCTTTCTTT.